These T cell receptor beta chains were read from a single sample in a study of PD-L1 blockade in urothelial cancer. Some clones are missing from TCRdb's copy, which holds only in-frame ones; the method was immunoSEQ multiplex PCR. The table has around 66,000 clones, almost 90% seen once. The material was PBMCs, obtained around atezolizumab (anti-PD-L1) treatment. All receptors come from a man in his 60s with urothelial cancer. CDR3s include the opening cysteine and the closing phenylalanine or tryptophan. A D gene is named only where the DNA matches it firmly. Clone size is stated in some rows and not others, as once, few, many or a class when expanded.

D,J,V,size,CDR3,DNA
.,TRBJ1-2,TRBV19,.,CASMGGSASGYTF,TGTGCCAGTATGGGGGGGTCAGCGTCTGGCTACACCTTC
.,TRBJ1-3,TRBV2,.,CASKTGLNSGNTIYF,TGTGCCAGCAAAACAGGACTAAACTCTGGAAACACCATATATTTT
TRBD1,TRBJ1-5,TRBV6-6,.,CASSYPGQGITQPQHF,TGTGCCAGCAGTTACCCCGGACAGGGTATCACTCAGCCCCAGCATTTT
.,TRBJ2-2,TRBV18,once,CASSPVGGGELFF,TGTGCCAGCTCACCAGTCGGGGGCGGGGAGCTGTTTTTT
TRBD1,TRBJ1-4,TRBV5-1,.,CASSWDSNEKLFF,TGCGCCAGCAGCTGGGACAGCAATGAAAAACTGTTTTTT
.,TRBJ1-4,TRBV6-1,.,CASRASVEKLFF,TGTGCCAGCAGGGCCTCAGTGGAAAAACTGTTTTTT
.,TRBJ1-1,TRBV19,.,CATRRGRTNTEAFF,TGTGCCACCCGAAGGGGCAGGACGAACACTGAAGCTTTCTTT
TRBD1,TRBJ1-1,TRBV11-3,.,CASSITGTGQAFF,TGTGCCAGCAGCATCACCGGGACAGGACAAGCTTTCTTT
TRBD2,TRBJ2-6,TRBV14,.,CASRGRGTGANVLTF,TGTGCCAGCAGGGGGCGGGGGACTGGGGCCAACGTCCTGACTTTC
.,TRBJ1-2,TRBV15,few,CATSRGSGGYTF,TGTGCCACCAGCAGGGGGAGTGGTGGCTACACCTTC
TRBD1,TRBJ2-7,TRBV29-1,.,CSVEETGDEQYF,TGCAGCGTTGAAGAAACAGGGGACGAGCAGTACTTC
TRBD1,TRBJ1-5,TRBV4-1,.,CASSPDPRTGTEPQHF,TGCGCCAGCAGCCCAGACCCGAGGACAGGGACGGAGCCCCAGCATTTT
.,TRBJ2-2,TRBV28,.,CASSKDSSNTGELFF,TGTGCCAGCAGCAAAGACAGCTCGAACACCGGGGAGCTGTTTTTT
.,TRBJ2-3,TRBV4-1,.,CASSSSPGRYGTDTQYF,TGCGCCAGCAGCTCTAGTCCAGGGAGGTATGGCACAGATACGCAGTATTTT
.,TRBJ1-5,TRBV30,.,CAWSRGGGSNQPQHF,TGTGCCTGGAGTCGGGGAGGAGGGAGCAATCAGCCCCAGCATTTT
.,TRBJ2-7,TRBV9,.,CASSVGLQETYEQYF,TGTGCCAGCAGCGTAGGGCTACAGGAGACCTACGAGCAGTACTTC
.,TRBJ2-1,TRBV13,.,CASSLEDTDREQFF,TGTGCCAGCAGCTTAGAGGATACAGACAGGGAGCAGTTCTTC
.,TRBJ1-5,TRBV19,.,CASTGGGRLGQPQHF,TGTGCCAGTACGGGAGGGGGGCGACTGGGGCAGCCCCAGCATTTT
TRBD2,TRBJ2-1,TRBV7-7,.,CASSWREGNEQFF,TGTGCTAGCAGCTGGAGGGAGGGCAATGAGCAGTTCTTC
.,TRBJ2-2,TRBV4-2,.,CASSQNYINTGELFF,TGTGCCAGCAGCCAAAATTATATAAACACCGGGGAGCTGTTTTTT
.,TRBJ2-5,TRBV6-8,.,CASSPSPAAGEETQYF,TGTGCCAGCAGTCCATCCCCGGCTGCAGGGGAGGAGACCCAGTACTTC
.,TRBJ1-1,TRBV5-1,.,CASSPSTNTEAFF,TGCGCCAGCAGCCCGTCAACAAACACTGAAGCTTTCTTT
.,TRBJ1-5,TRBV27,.,CASSFSGAQPQHF,TGTGCCAGCAGTTTTTCAGGGGCTCAGCCCCAGCATTTT
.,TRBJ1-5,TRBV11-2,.,CASSSQQGNQPQHF,TGTGCCAGCAGCTCCCAACAGGGAAACCAGCCCCAGCATTTT
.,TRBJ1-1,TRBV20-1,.,CSEGMTEAFF,TGCAGTGAGGGGATGACTGAAGCTTTCTTT
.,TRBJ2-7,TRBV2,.,CASSGPERLSYEQYF,TGTGCCAGCAGTGGGCCCGAGAGGCTGTCCTACGAGCAGTACTTC
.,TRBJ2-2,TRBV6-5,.,CASRIGLNTGELFF,TGTGCCAGCAGAATCGGACTTAACACCGGGGAGCTGTTTTTT
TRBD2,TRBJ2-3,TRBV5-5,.,CASSLSGRYTDTQYF,TGTGCCAGCAGCTTAAGCGGGAGGTACACAGATACGCAGTATTTT
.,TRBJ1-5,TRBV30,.,CAWSRTVSNQPQHF,TGTGCCTGGAGTCGAACAGTCTCCAATCAGCCCCAGCATTTT
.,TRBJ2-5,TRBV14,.,CASSPWDFQETQYF,TGTGCCAGCAGCCCCTGGGACTTCCAAGAGACCCAGTACTTC
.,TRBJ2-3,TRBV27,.,CASSLYPVTDTQYF,TGTGCCAGCAGTTTATATCCAGTAACAGATACGCAGTATTTT
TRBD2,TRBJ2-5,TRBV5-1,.,CASSLGMAGGKETQYF,TGCGCCAGCAGCTTGGGGATGGCGGGGGGCAAAGAGACCCAGTACTTC
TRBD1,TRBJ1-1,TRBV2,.,CAIQGEGTEAFF,TGTGCCATACAGGGGGAAGGCACTGAAGCTTTCTTT
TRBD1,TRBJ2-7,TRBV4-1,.,CASSQGQGADYEQYF,TGCGCCAGCAGCCAGGGACAGGGGGCGGATTACGAGCAGTACTTC
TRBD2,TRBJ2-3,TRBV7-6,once,CASSPTSGGTDTQYF,TGTGCCAGCAGCCCGACTAGCGGGGGGACAGATACGCAGTATTTT
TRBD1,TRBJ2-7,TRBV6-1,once,CASSGWTGGYEQYF,TGTGCCAGCAGTGGTTGGACAGGGGGGTACGAGCAGTACTTC
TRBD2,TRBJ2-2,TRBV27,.,CASRGTSGIKRRTGELFF,TGTGCCAGCAGGGGGACTAGCGGGATAAAAAGAAGAACCGGGGAGCTGTTTTTT
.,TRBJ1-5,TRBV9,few,CASGSRDSNQPQHF,TGTGCCAGCGGTTCGAGGGATAGCAATCAGCCCCAGCATTTT
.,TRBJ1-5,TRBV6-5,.,CASSRKGDQPQHF,TGTGCCAGCAGTCGCAAAGGGGATCAGCCCCAGCATTTT
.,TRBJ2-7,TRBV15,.,CATSPSYEQYF,TGTGCCACCAGCCCATCCTACGAGCAGTACTTC
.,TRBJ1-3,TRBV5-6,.,CASSSSTSSGNTIYF,TGTGCCAGCAGCTCAAGTACCAGCTCTGGAAACACCATATATTTT
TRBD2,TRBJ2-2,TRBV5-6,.,CASSLAGGRFAGELFF,TGTGCCAGCAGCTTGGCGGGAGGGAGATTCGCCGGGGAGCTGTTTTTT
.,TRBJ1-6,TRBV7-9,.,CASSLGLTNFYGSPLHF,TGTGCCAGCAGCTTAGGACTGACCAATTTTTACGGATCACCCCTCCACTTT
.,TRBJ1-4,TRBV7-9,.,CASSLVATEKLFF,TGTGCCAGCAGCTTAGTGGCGACAGAAAAACTGTTTTTT
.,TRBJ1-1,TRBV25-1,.,CASSREGARTEAFF,TGTGCCAGCAGTCGTGAAGGGGCGCGGACTGAAGCTTTCTTT